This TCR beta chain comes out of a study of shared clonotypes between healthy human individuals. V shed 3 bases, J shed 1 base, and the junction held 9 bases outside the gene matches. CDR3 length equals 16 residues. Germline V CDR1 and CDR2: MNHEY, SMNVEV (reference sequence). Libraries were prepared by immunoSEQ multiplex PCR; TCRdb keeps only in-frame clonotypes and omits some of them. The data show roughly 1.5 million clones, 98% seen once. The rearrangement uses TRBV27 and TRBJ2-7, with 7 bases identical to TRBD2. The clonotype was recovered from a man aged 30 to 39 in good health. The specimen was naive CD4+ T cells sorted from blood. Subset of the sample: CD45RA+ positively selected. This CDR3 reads CASSFIWGGNSYEQYF. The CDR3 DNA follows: TGTGCCAGCAGTTTCATATGGGGGGGGAATTCCTACGAGCAGTACTTC.